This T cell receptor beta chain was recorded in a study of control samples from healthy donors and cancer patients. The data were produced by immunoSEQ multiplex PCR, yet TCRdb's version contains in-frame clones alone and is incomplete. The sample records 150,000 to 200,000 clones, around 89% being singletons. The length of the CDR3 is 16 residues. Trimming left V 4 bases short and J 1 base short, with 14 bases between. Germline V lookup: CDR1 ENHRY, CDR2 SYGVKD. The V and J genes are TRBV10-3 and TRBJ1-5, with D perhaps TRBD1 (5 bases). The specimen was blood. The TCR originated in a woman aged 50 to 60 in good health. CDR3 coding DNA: TGTGCCATCAGTGGGCAGGGCTCCGGGAGCAATCAGCCCCAGCATTTT. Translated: CAISGQGSGSNQPQHF.